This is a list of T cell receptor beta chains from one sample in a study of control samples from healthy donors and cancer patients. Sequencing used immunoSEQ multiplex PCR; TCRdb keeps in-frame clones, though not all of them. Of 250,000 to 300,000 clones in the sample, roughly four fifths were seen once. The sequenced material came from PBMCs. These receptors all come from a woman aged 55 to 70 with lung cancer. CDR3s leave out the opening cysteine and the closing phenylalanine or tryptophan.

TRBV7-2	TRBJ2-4	ASSGSGGSAYIQY
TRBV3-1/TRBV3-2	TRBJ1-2	ASSPGTGDRGNGYT
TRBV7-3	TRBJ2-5	ASSLGFGGEAETQY
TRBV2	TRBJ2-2	ASSEVGVENTGELF
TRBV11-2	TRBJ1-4	ASSYPPSGDREKLF
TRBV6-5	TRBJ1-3	ASRGTGRNTIY
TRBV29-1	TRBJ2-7	SGRGDRDEQY
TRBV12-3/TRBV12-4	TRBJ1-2	ASSPVASYT
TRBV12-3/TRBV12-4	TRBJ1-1	ASSLTGTGKAF
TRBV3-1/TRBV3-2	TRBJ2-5	ASRPGQGTQY
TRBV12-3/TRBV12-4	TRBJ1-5	ASSFAGQPQH
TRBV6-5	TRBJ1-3	ASSPTAHSGNTIY
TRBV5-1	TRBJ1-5	ASSFDSRNQPQH
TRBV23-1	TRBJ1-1	ASSQSWGNTEAF
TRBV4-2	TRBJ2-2	ASSQVGVTNTGELF
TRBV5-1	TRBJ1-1	ASSSTGGSNTEAF
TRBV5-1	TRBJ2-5	ASSPGRLAGGETQY
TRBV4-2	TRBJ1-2	ASSQGFRGGGYT
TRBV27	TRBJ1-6	ASSLTGPSSYNSPLH
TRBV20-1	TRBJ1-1	SASQGARGAF
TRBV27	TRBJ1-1	ASSPGLRVGTEAF
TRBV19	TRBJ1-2	ASRPGQGASYGYT
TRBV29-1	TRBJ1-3	SVGRGNTIY
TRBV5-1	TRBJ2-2	ASNLQNTGELF
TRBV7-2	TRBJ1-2	ASSLQVGDYGYT
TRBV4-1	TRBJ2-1	ASSRHQGSGSYNEQF
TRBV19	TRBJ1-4	ASRGGAHEKLF
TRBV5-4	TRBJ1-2	ASSLSGTSNYGYT
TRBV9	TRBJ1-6	ASSGAYNSPLH
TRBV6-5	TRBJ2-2	ASTVTNTGELF
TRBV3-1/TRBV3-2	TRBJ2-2	ASSQANTGELF
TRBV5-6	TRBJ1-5	ASSLWTVNQPQH
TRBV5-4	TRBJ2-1	ASSLEGAGVYNEQF
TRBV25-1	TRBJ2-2	ASRSRGTTGELF
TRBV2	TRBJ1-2	ASSEQGSYGYT
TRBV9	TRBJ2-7	ASSDQMATGEQY
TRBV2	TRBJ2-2	ASSEAPTGTGELF
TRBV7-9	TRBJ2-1	ASSEGLATYNEQF
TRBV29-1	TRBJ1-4	SVFRQGLNYFSDLVATNEKLF
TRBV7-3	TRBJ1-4	ASSLRGGPNEKLF
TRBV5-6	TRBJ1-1	ASSLNLLPTEAF
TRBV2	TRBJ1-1	ASSEVRAGEAF
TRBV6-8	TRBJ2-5	ASSYSSLAGVQETQY
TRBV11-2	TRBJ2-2	ASSFAGTGINTGELF
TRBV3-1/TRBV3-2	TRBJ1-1	ASSQVGGLGTEAF
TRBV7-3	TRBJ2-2	ASSATRNTGELF
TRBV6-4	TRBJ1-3	ARIPTGSSGNTIY
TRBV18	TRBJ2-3	ASSPNQGSTDTQY
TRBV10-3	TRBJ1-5	AISADSLNQPQH
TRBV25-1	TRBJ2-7	ASSDLGTGLPMQY
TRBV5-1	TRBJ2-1	ASSFYRGHNEQF
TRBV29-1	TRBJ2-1	SAMGLAGVSYNEQF